This TCR beta chain stems from a study of tumor-infiltrating lymphocytes in primary liver carcinoma. For the study at large: Each participant had primary liver carcinoma, and surgical resection was the treatment.

This clonotype is a singleton in its sample. No conserved phenylalanine or tryptophan ends this CDR3, so it is likely a read error. Germline DNA was also extracted, while the blood RNA originated from unsorted whole blood. TCR beta cDNA was prepared out of 500 ng total RNA by means of a constant-region primer. ARM-PCR was slightly modified, and three nested multiplex PCR rounds with it gave rise to the TCR beta libraries. One entry per CDR3 protein results from TCRdb running MiXCR on the multiplex PCR reads. This sample carries approximately 330,000 distinct CDR3 sequences, about 65% of them seen once, and the ten largest clones take 5.5% to 7%. This clonotype originated in a man between 40 and 49 years old with primary liver carcinoma and hepatitis B virus infection. The sample consisted of peripheral blood.

The CDR3 bases are TGTGCCAGCAGCCCATTGGGGCTGAACACTGAAGCTTTCCTT. Translating gives CASSPLGLNTEAFL. The rearrangement uses TRBV14 and TRBJ1-1; D is perhaps TRBD1 (5 bases). Between the trimmed V and J ends, which lost 4 bases and 0 bases, there was a span of 9 bases. The CDR3 has 14 amino acids. Germline V CDR1 and CDR2: SGHDN, FVKESK.